This TCR beta chain was obtained from a study of molecular identifiers for immune sequencing clone quantification. Ten or more counts support this clonotype. Antigen: not known. Broader study findings: Highly expanded clones may be undercounted when identical TCR molecules share barcodes.

TCRdb processed the PCR reads anew with MiXCR; each CDR3 protein has one entry. Here the sample spans more than 300,000 distinct CDR3 sequences, around a fifth being singletons. Naive CD8 T cells, phenotype CD8+CD4-CCR7+CD45RA+, were sorted. The CDR3 runs to 14 residues. From germline, CDR1 is SGHVS and CDR2 FNYEAQ. V lost 2 bases, J lost 1 base, and 7 bases lay in between. The chain couples TRBV7-6 to TRBJ2-3; unclear D gene. Input material: naive CD8+ T cells from blood, with Jurkat cell RNA spiked in. Subset reported: FACS-sorted CD8+CD4-CCR7+CD45RA+ naive T cells. The source of this sequence is a human donor in good health. Some libraries in this study had Jurkat cell RNA spiked in. DNA of the CDR3: TGTGCCAGCAGCTTAAGATCCGGCACAGATACGCAGTATTTT. As protein: CASSLRSGTDTQYF.